This T cell receptor beta chain derives from a study of blood T cell repertoires in COVID-19. Produced via immunoSEQ multiplex PCR; TCRdb's table is partial and in-frame only. The sample records approximately 350,000 clones, more than 70% being singletons. CDR3 size: 15 residues. The germline CDR1 and CDR2 sequences are LGHNA and YSLEER. Trimming pared 0 bases from V and 0 bases from J, leaving 7 bases between. Enrollment of patients from Seattle took place during active infection, with longitudinal follow-up. The source material was peripheral blood. The receptor was derived from a woman in her twenties or thirties with COVID-19, enrolled during active disease. J is TRBJ2-3 and V is TRBV4-3, with D possibly TRBD1 on 5 matching bases. In nucleotides, the CDR3 is TGCGCCAGCAGCCAAGAAGGACAAAGCACAGATACGCAGTATTTT. Its translation: CASSQEGQSTDTQYF.